A single sample is the source of the 19 T cell receptor beta chains below, sequenced in a study of blood T cell repertoires in COVID-19. The method was immunoSEQ multiplex PCR; TCRdb's version includes in-frame clones alone and lacks a portion of them. The sample consists of approximately 250,000 clones, approximately 85% of them appearing once. Material for sequencing was PBMCs or T cells enriched from blood (not recorded which). These receptors were obtained from a woman in her forties or fifties with acute COVID-19.

A single count supports this clone. The chain uses TRBV2 and TRBJ2-7; TRBD1 matches 7 bases. CDR1 and CDR2 (germline): SNHLY, FYNNEI. V lost 6 bases to trimming and J lost 0 bases; unmatched junction nucleotides: 5. This CDR3 is 14 amino acids long. In nucleotides, the CDR3 is TGTGCCAGCAGCCTCAGGACAGGCTCCTACGAGCAGTACTTC. Residues: CASSLRTGSYEQYF.

This clone occurred a few times. CDR3 in DNA: TGTGCCAGCAGCGCTTTAGGGGATTTTGGCGAGCAGTACTTC. Translation gives CASSALGDFGEQYF. The gene calls are TRBV9 and TRBJ2-7; weak D call: TRBD1 (5 bases). There are 14 residues in the CDR3. Between the trimmed V and J ends, which lost 3 bases and 6 bases, there was a span of 16 bases. Germline CDR1 reads SGDLS; CDR2 reads YYNGEE.

The rearrangement uses TRBV24-1 and TRBJ1-1; D uncertain. CDR1 is KGHDR and CDR2 is SFDVKD in the germline V gene. The CDR3 is made up of 16 amino acids. Trimming pared 4 bases from V and 1 base from J, leaving 15 bases between. The CDR3 coding sequence is TGTGCCACCAGTGACCGGAGGGTGGAGAAGAACACTGAAGCTTTCTTT. It encodes CATSDRRVEKNTEAFF.

This sequence joins TRBV6-6 and TRBJ1-4; D is ambiguous. Germline V gene lookup returns CDR1 MNHNY and CDR2 SVGAGI (reference sequence). The CDR3 runs 15 residues. Trimming took off 8 bases at V and 8 bases at J, with 21 bases between the two ends. The CDR3 DNA follows: TGTGCCAGCTTACCCTGGGCGGGGTATGGGGAAAAACTGTTTTTT. It translates to CASLPWAGYGEKLFF.

V gene TRBV15 combines with J gene TRBJ2-3; D might be TRBD2 (6 bases). Germline values: CDR1 LNHNV, CDR2 YYDKDF (reference sequence). V was clipped by 0 bases and J by 6 bases, with 13 bases between them. This CDR3 is 15 amino acids long. CDR3 amino acids: CATSRDSASVDTQYF. In DNA form, the CDR3 reads TGTGCCACCAGCAGAGATTCGGCTAGCGTCGATACGCAGTATTTT.

This clone was observed a handful of times. This chain joins TRBV7-9 and TRBJ2-2; D is perhaps TRBD1 or TRBD2 (6 bases each). V was trimmed by 7 bases and J by 5 bases, leaving 20 bases between them. There are 16 residues in the CDR3. CDR1 and CDR2 (germline): SEHNR, FQNEAQ (reference sequence). The CDR3 DNA reads as TGTGCCAGCACGGAGGGATGGGCAGGGGAAACCGGGGAGCTGTTTTTT. It codes for CASTEGWAGETGELFF.

The V and J genes are TRBV2 and TRBJ1-1; 8 bases fit TRBD1. CDR1 is SNHLY, CDR2 FYNNEI, per germline. This CDR3 is built from 14 residues. The V and J ends lost 6 bases and 1 base, in that order; junction bases with no gene match: 4. The DNA for the CDR3 is TGTGCCAGCAGCGTAGACAGGGGGAACACTGAAGCTTTCTTT. It codes for CASSVDRGNTEAFF. Combining the CDR3 with reference TRBV2 and TRBJ1-1 gives the whole variable domain EPEVTQTPSHQVTQMGQEVILRCVPISNHLYFYWYRQILGQKVEFLVSFYNNEISEKSEIFDDQFSVERPDGSNFTLKIRSTKLEDSAMYFCASSVDRGNTEAFFGQGTRLTVV.

The V and J genes are TRBV19 and TRBJ1-5, with TRBD1 identical over 8 bases. The CDR3 covers 15 residues. V lost 6 bases and J lost 7; bases outside the gene matches: 11. Germline lookup yields CDR1 LNHDA and CDR2 SQIVND (reference sequence). CDR3 sequence reads: CASSKGDRGKQPQHF. DNA of the CDR3: TGTGCCAGTAGCAAAGGAGACAGGGGTAAGCAGCCCCAGCATTTT.

This chain uses TRBV7-2 with TRBJ2-7; 7 nucleotides line up with TRBD2. V dropped 3 bases and J dropped 2; count of bases not matched to a gene: 7. The CDR3 is 15 amino acids. From germline, CDR1 is SGHTA and CDR2 FQGNSA. CDR3 loop: CASSFGGTVAYEQYF. As DNA, the CDR3 is TGTGCCAGCAGCTTCGGGGGGACGGTTGCCTACGAGCAGTACTTC. The entire variable domain, with the rest obtained from reference TRBV7-2 and TRBJ2-7, is as follows: GAGVSQSPSNKVTEKGKDVELRCDPISGHTALYWYRQSLGQGLEFLIYFQGNSAPDKSGLPSDRFSAERTGGSVSTLTIQRTQQEDSAVYLCASSFGGTVAYEQYFGPGTRLTVT.

The chain combines TRBV14 with TRBJ2-7; D ambiguous. Trimming cost V 4 bases and J 4 bases, with 8 bases left between them. The germline gives CDR1 SGHDN, CDR2 FVKESK. The CDR3 sequence is 12 residues long. DNA for the CDR3: TGTGCCAGCAGCCGCACGGTTTACGAGCAGTACTTC. It is translated as CASSRTVYEQYF. The full variable domain, its missing parts supplied by reference TRBV14 and TRBJ2-7, is EAGVTQFPSHSVIEKGQTVTLRCDPISGHDNLYWYRRVMGKEIKFLLHFVKESKQDESGMPNNRFLAERTGGTYSTLKVQPAELEDSGVYFCASSRTVYEQYFGPGTRLTVT.

This clone appeared a single time. This chain links TRBV29-1 with TRBJ1-4, with D tentatively TRBD1 (6 bases). CDR1 and CDR2 from the germline V gene are SQVTM and ANQGSEA. V was shortened by 7 bases and J by 3 bases, with 12 bases between the two germline ends. The CDR3 spans 13 residues. The CDR3 region is CSAQTGANEKLFF. In nucleotides, the CDR3 is TGCAGCGCCCAGACAGGCGCTAATGAAAAACTGTTTTTT.

This sequence joins TRBV4-1 and TRBJ1-4, with TRBD1 as a possible D gene (6 bases). V lost 0 bases, J lost 2 bases, and 13 bases lay in between. The CDR3 consists of 17 residues. Germline V gene data show CDR1 as MGHRA and CDR2 as YSYEKL. CDR3 coding DNA: TGCGCCAGCAGCCAAGATCCCCGACAGGTGACTAATGAAAAACTGTTTTTT. This encodes CASSQDPRQVTNEKLFF.

The chain recombines TRBV12-5 with TRBJ2-7, with a tentative D call TRBD2 (7 bases). V was pared by 6 bases and J by 3 bases, with 27 bases between. Per germline, CDR1 LGHNT and CDR2 FRNRAP. There are 18 residues in the CDR3. CDR3 residues: CASGLSPLLQGGGYEQYF. The CDR3 coding sequence is TGTGCTAGTGGCCTATCTCCCCTGCTTCAAGGGGGGGGCTACGAGCAGTACTTC.

The chain joins TRBV6-5 to TRBJ1-1, with D uncertain. Trimming took off 0 bases at V and 6 bases at J, with 11 bases between the two ends. This CDR3 comprises 14 residues. Per the germline V gene, CDR1 is MNHEY and CDR2 is SVGAGI. CDR3 residues: CASSYSGRWAEAFF. In DNA, the CDR3 is TGTGCCAGCAGTTACTCGGGGAGGTGGGCTGAAGCTTTCTTT.

J is TRBJ2-7 and V is TRBV12-3 or TRBV12-4; a weak D match, TRBD2 (5 bases). CDR3 length: 13 amino acids. V lost 6 bases and J lost 2, with 11 bases in between. CDR3 in DNA: TGTGCCAGCAGCCAGCCGGGAACCTACGAGCAGTACTTC. It specifies CASSQPGTYEQYF.

This clone has just a few counts. This sequence joins TRBV23-1 and TRBJ1-1; 8 bases agree with TRBD1. TRBV23-1 is classed as an ORF, of uncertain function. The CDR3 covers 13 residues. J gave up 4 bases and V 10 bases, and 8 bases lay outside the gene matches. In DNA form, the CDR3 reads TGCGCCAACTCAGGGGGCCTGAGCACTGAAGCTTTCTTT. Its protein product is CANSGGLSTEAFF.

This clone has at least ten counts. The rearrangement uses TRBV27 and TRBJ1-5; 8 bases map to TRBD1. The CDR3 runs to 16 residues. In germline, CDR1 is MNHEY, CDR2 SMNVEV (reference sequence). Trimming took 7 bases from V and 6 from J; bases not matched to a gene: 14. CDR3 region: CASTSLETGVGQPQHF. The CDR3 region has the DNA TGTGCCAGCACCTCCCTCGAGACAGGGGTTGGTCAGCCCCAGCATTTT.

This sequence joins TRBV4-3 and TRBJ1-2; 11 bases are shared with TRBD1. Trimming took 3 bases from V and 5 from J; bases not matched to a gene: 2. The CDR3 runs to 14 residues. Germline CDR1 is LGHNA and CDR2 is YSLEER. The CDR3 is CASSQGQGEYGYTF. The CDR3 DNA reads TGCGCCAGCAGCCAGGGACAGGGGGAGTATGGCTACACCTTC.

A few counts support this clone. The chain employs TRBV6-5 and TRBJ2-7, with D hard to call. V was trimmed by 7 bases and J by 2 bases, leaving 15 bases between them. The CDR3 loop spans 14 amino acids. CDR1 is MNHEY and CDR2 is SVGAGI in the germline V gene. This CDR3 reads CASTSNSFTYEQYF. The DNA of the CDR3 is TGTGCCAGCACATCGAACAGTTTTACCTACGAGCAGTACTTC.